The 16 T cell receptor beta chains below all came from one sample that was sequenced in a study of molecular identifiers for immune sequencing clone quantification. TCRdb reprocessed the PCR reads via MiXCR and lists one record per CDR3 protein. The table records approximately 550,000 distinct CDR3 sequences, around 23% of them present only once. Sequenced input: naive CD8+ T cells from blood, with Jurkat cell RNA spiked in. Subset given: FACS-sorted CD8+CD4-CCR7+CD45RA+ naive T cells. The receptor set was obtained from a human donor in good health. Some libraries in this study had Jurkat cell RNA spiked in.

This clonotype was observed a few times. The chain is built from TRBV4-3 and TRBJ2-3; 7 bases align to TRBD1. The length of the CDR3 is 15 residues. J lost 4 bases, V lost 5 bases, and 9 bases had no gene match. From germline, CDR1 is LGHNA and CDR2 YSLEER. CDR3 residues: CASSRWTGASDTQYF. The CDR3 DNA reads as TGCGCCAGCAGCAGATGGACAGGAGCCTCAGATACGCAGTATTTT.

This clonotype has a handful of counts. The chain carries TRBV2 and TRBJ2-7; perhaps TRBD1 as D (6 bases). V was cut by 1 base and J by 2 bases, with 15 bases left in between. The germline gives CDR1 SNHLY, CDR2 FYNNEI. This CDR3 is built from 16 residues. Written as DNA, the CDR3 is TGTGCCAGCAGTGAAGACGAGAGGGGACAAACCTACGAGCAGTACTTC. Translation: CASSEDERGQTYEQYF.

This clonotype was picked up a small number of times. V usage is TRBV7-2 and J usage is TRBJ2-1; 10 nucleotides align to TRBD2. Germline V CDR1 and CDR2: SGHTA, FQGNSA. Trimming took 5 bases from V and 1 from J; bases not matched to a gene: 2. CDR3 length: 15 amino acids. CDR3 sequence (DNA): TGTGCCAGCAGCGTGGGACTAGCGTCCTACAATGAGCAGTTCTTC. Translated, it gives CASSVGLASYNEQFF.

The chain is built from TRBV2 and TRBJ2-3; the match to TRBD1 covers 9 bases. J was trimmed by 6 bases and V by 1 base; bases with no gene match: 5. CDR3 size: 15 residues. Germline V gene lookup returns CDR1 SNHLY and CDR2 FYNNEI. This CDR3 reads CASSEEGQGGDTQYF. DNA of the CDR3: TGTGCCAGCAGTGAAGAGGGACAGGGAGGTGATACGCAGTATTTT.

Worth noting for this clonotype: A junction end diverges from the germline sequence, so it may reflect a read error. The chain joins TRBV27 to TRBJ2-7; D ambiguous. Germline CDR1 MNHEY, CDR2 SMNVEV (reference sequence). The CDR3 consists of 14 residues. In DNA, the CDR3 is TGTGCCCGCAGTTCATCGCCAGAAGACTACGAGCAGTACTTC. This translates into CARSSSPEDYEQYF.

This clonotype was detected only a few times. The chain employs TRBV24-1 and TRBJ2-2; D is ambiguous. Germline V gene lookup returns CDR1 KGHDR and CDR2 SFDVKD. This CDR3 spans 16 amino acids. V shed 0 bases and J shed 5 bases, with 12 bases lying between them. The CDR3 nucleotides read TGTGCCACCAGTGATTTGCCGTATAGTAGTACCGGGGAGCTGTTTTTT. Protein sequence: CATSDLPYSSTGELFF.

This clonotype was picked up a small number of times. The rearrangement uses TRBV19 and TRBJ1-2; D perhaps matches TRBD1 (5 bases). The CDR3 sequence is 14 residues long. Trimming removed 4 bases at V and 4 bases at J, with 13 bases between. Per germline, CDR1 LNHDA and CDR2 SQIVND (reference sequence). In DNA form, the CDR3 reads TGTGCCAGTAGTACAGGGACCACTCCCTATGGCTACACCTTC. It specifies CASSTGTTPYGYTF.

This clonotype came up many times. This chain connects TRBV6-1 to TRBJ2-3; D may match TRBD1 or TRBD2 (6 bases each). There are 12 residues in the CDR3. CDR1 and CDR2 from the germline V gene are MNHNS and SASEGT. V was clipped by 6 bases and J by 5 bases, with 9 bases between them. The DNA for the CDR3 is TGTGCCAGCAGCGAGGGGGGAGATACGCAGTATTTT. Amino acid sequence: CASSEGGDTQYF.

As to this clonotype: An end of the junction differs from the germline gene, which may be a read error. CDR3 sequence reads: CASSLGQGRVNTEALF. The CDR3 DNA sequence: TGTGCCAGCAGCTTGGGACAGGGACGAGTGAACACTGAAGCTCTCTTT. The chain uses TRBV5-6 and TRBJ1-1; TRBD1 aligns across 7 bases. The CDR3 totals 16 residues. Looked up from germline, CDR1 is SGHDT and CDR2 is YYEEEE.

In this sample, this clonotype turned up many times. J is TRBJ2-7 and V is TRBV6-1; D gene uncertain. Trimming stripped 2 bases from V and 4 bases from J, with 15 bases between. Germline values: CDR1 MNHNS, CDR2 SASEGT. This CDR3 is built from 15 residues. Here the CDR3 reads CASSELRAPGYEQYF. CDR3 DNA sequence: TGTGCCAGCAGTGAACTCCGGGCCCCGGGTTACGAGCAGTACTTC.

This chain connects TRBV19 to TRBJ2-3; 7 nucleotides line up with TRBD2. The CDR3 covers 15 residues. With V trimmed by 4 bases and J by 0 bases, 4 bases remained unmatched. Germline CDR1 and CDR2: LNHDA and SQIVND (reference sequence). CDR3 DNA sequence: TGTGCCAGTAGTAAACTAGCGTCTAGCACAGATACGCAGTATTTT. Its translation: CASSKLASSTDTQYF.

The V gene is TRBV27, the J gene TRBJ2-5; D perhaps matches TRBD2 (6 bases). V was cut by 3 bases and J by 4 bases, with 9 bases left in between. The CDR3 spans 13 residues. CDR1 is MNHEY and CDR2 is SMNVEV in the germline V gene (reference sequence). DNA for the CDR3: TGTGCCAGCAGTTTCCGGGGAGGAGAGACCCAGTACTTC. Encoded protein: CASSFRGGETQYF.

V usage is TRBV6-6 and J usage is TRBJ2-7; D may be TRBD1 or TRBD2 (5 bases each). Per germline, CDR1 MNHNY and CDR2 SVGAGI (reference sequence). V dropped 6 bases and J dropped 0 bases, with 15 bases sitting between them. The CDR3 is made up of 15 amino acids. The CDR3 loop reads CASRYPGTGSYEQYF. The CDR3 region has the DNA TGTGCCAGCAGATACCCCGGGACGGGCTCCTACGAGCAGTACTTC.

This clonotype was detected many times. This sequence joins TRBV12-3 or TRBV12-4 and TRBJ1-5; D possibly corresponds to TRBD1 (5 bases). V lost 1 base to trimming and J lost 7 bases, with 11 bases between them. This CDR3 spans 14 amino acids. CDR3 DNA: TGTGCCAGCAGTTTAGAGCTTGGGGACCAGCCCCAGCATTTT. Residues: CASSLELGDQPQHF.

This clonotype was recorded at least ten times. The chain carries TRBV7-9 and TRBJ1-3; D call uncertain. V was clipped by 4 bases and J by 7 bases, with 8 bases between them. This CDR3 spans 12 amino acids. CDR1 is SEHNR, CDR2 FQNEAQ, per germline (reference sequence). Written as DNA, the CDR3 is TGTGCCAGCAGCTATGACGGGAACACCATATATTTT. Its translation is CASSYDGNTIYF.

This clonotype was recorded many times. V and J are TRBV7-9 and TRBJ2-4; D possibly corresponds to TRBD1 (5 bases). Germline-derived CDR1 and CDR2 are SEHNR and FQNEAQ (reference sequence). V lost 2 bases and J lost 5, with 10 bases in between. This CDR3 spans 14 amino acids. The CDR3 reads CASSLSGSENIQYF. CDR3 in DNA: TGTGCCAGCAGCTTATCAGGGTCCGAAAACATTCAGTACTTC.